This T cell receptor beta chain was profiled in a study of T cell changes during pregnancy in multiple sclerosis. This table comes from immunoSEQ multiplex PCR, and its TCRdb copy is limited to in-frame clones, with some not included. The table shows approximately 48,000 clones, with about 90% occurring only once. The germline V gene encodes CDR1 KGHSH and CDR2 LQKENI. Trimming stripped 4 bases from V and 4 bases from J, with 16 bases between. CDR3 size: 15 residues. The chain employs TRBV18 and TRBJ1-1; D is perhaps TRBD1 (5 bases). Material: CD8+ T cells from peripheral blood mononuclear cells, obtained after pregnancy. This receptor was obtained from a female donor with multiple sclerosis, enrolled in a pregnancy study. The CDR3 DNA follows: TGTGCCAGCTCACTTGGGGGAGGGAGTGGCACTGAAGCTTTCTTT. This codes for CASSLGGGSGTEAFF. The whole variable domain, remainder taken from reference TRBV18 and TRBJ1-1, is NAGVMQNPRHLVRRRGQEARLRCSPMKGHSHVYWYRQLPEEGLKFMVYLQKENIIDESGMPKERFSAEFPKEGPSILRIQQVVRGDSAAYFCASSLGGGSGTEAFFGQGTRLTVV.